Below are 14 T cell receptor beta chains sequenced from a single sample in a study of blood T cells in healthy people across ages. A second about 7 to 12 cycle PCR used barcoded and J-beta primers. TCRdb ran MiXCR on the 5' RACE reads and lists one entry per CDR3 protein. The sample contains over 600,000 distinct CDR3 sequences, about 42% of which appear only once. The sequencing sample was made of blood. The receptors stem from a man older than 75 in good health.

The CDR3 reads CASSHLAKNIQYF. Here the CDR3 DNA reads TGTGCCAGCAGCCATCTGGCCAAAAACATTCAGTACTTC. The chain combines TRBV5-6 with TRBJ2-4; no reliable D call. Trimming took 4 bases from V and 1 from J, leaving 6 bases between them. This CDR3 has 13 residues. The germline V gene has CDR1 SGHDT and CDR2 YYEEEE.

V and J are TRBV24-1 and TRBJ2-5, with 8 positions matching TRBD2. Germline assignment: CDR1 KGHDR and CDR2 SFDVKD. The V gene end was trimmed by 9 bases and the J gene end by 2 bases; junction bases not matched to a gene: 10. The CDR3 contains 15 residues. Here the CDR3 DNA reads TGTGCCACCGGGAAGGCGGGAGGTAAACAAGAGACCCAGTACTTC. Its translation: CATGKAGGKQETQYF.

The chain combines TRBV20-1 with TRBJ2-2; 7 bases are shared with TRBD2. Germline CDR1 reads DFQATT; CDR2 reads SNEGSKA (reference sequence). The CDR3 runs to 15 residues. The V segment lost 1 base and the J segment 4 bases; nucleotides outside the gene matches: 6. The CDR3 DNA reads as TGCAGTGCTAGAGCCGGGGGGAGCGGCACCGGGGAGCTGTTTTTT. Translated: CSARAGGSGTGELFF.

The chain couples TRBV7-2 to TRBJ2-1, with D tentatively TRBD1 or TRBD2 (6 bases each). The CDR3 runs 14 residues. V lost 6 bases and J lost 8, with 17 bases in between. The V gene's germline CDR1 is SGHTA and CDR2 FQGNSA. CDR3 DNA sequence: TGTGCCAGCAGAAAGCACCACAGGGAGGATGAGCAGTTCTTC. This translates into CASRKHHREDEQFF.

Regarding this clonotype: A read error may produce the germline difference seen at one junction end. This chain links TRBV7-7 with TRBJ2-4; D may match TRBD1 or TRBD2 (5 bases each). The J call may be in error: the DNA end matches TRBJ2-7 better. CDR3 length equals 13 residues. CDR1 is SSHAT and CDR2 is FNYEAQ in the germline V gene (reference sequence). The DNA for the CDR3 is TGTGCTAGCAGCCGGGGACCGAGAGACGAGCAGTACTTC. Translated: CASSRGPRDEQYF.

The CDR3 DNA is TGTGCCAGCAGCCAAGGGCGCAGGCTAGCGACGAACAATGAGCAGTACTTC. This codes for CASSQGRRLATNNEQYF. V is TRBV4-2 and J is TRBJ2-7; the D gene is possibly TRBD2 (6 bases). This CDR3 comprises 17 residues. From germline, CDR1 is LGHNA and CDR2 YNFKEQ. Trimming left V 1 base short and J 7 bases short, with 23 bases between.

This clonotype was detected a few times. The chain combines TRBV7-2 with TRBJ2-7; TRBD2 matches at 8 bases. Trimming took 2 bases from V and 12 from J; bases not matched to a gene: 9. In germline, CDR1 is SGHTA, CDR2 FQGNSA. This CDR3 is built from 13 residues. The CDR3 sequence is CASSLSAGVIRYF. In DNA form, the CDR3 reads TGTGCCAGCAGCTTATCAGCGGGAGTTATCCGGTACTTC.

This clonotype was observed a handful of times. This sequence joins TRBV2 and TRBJ2-1; TRBD2 aligns across 13 bases. CDR1 is SNHLY, CDR2 FYNNEI, per germline. This CDR3 spans 15 amino acids. The V segment lost 8 bases and the J segment 5 bases; nucleotides outside the gene matches: 6. In nucleotides, the CDR3 is TGTGCCAGCGGGAAGGGACTAGCGGGAAACAATGAGCAGTTCTTC. Translated: CASGKGLAGNNEQFF.

A note on this clonotype: This may be a read error, as it is one base from a much larger clone. The rearrangement links TRBV20-1 to TRBJ2-7, with 8 bases matching TRBD1. Germline V gives CDR1 DFQATT, CDR2 SNEGSKA (reference sequence). There are 14 residues in the CDR3. V gave up 4 bases and J gave up 7 bases; unmatched junction bases: 12. The CDR3 DNA sequence: TGCAGTGCTACCGGGGCAGGGGGCTTGGATGAGCAGTACTTC. This sequence encodes CSATGAGGLDEQYF.

The chain couples TRBV12-3 or TRBV12-4 to TRBJ2-7; no clear D. CDR3 length equals 15 residues. The V end lost 6 bases, the J end lost 0 bases, and 15 bases lay between the germline ends. The CDR3: CASSGPRLGSYEQYF. The CDR3 nucleotides read TGTGCCAGCAGCGGGCCCAGACTGGGCTCCTACGAGCAGTACTTC.

This clonotype has at least ten counts. V is TRBV7-3 and J is TRBJ2-5; tentative D call: TRBD1 (6 bases). Germline values: CDR1 SGHTA, CDR2 FQGTGA. Trimming removed 0 bases from V and 2 bases from J, with 7 bases in between. The CDR3 extends over 14 amino acids. The CDR3 is CASSLTDRQETQYF. CDR3 bases: TGTGCCAGCAGCTTAACGGACAGACAAGAGACCCAGTACTTC.

This chain links TRBV4-2 with TRBJ2-1; 7 bases match TRBD1. V trimming: 2 bases; J trimming: 5 bases; junction bases outside the gene matches: 9. The CDR3 contains 16 residues. CDR1 is LGHNA, CDR2 YNFKEQ, per germline. The CDR3 sequence: CASSQPTGQNNNEQFF. CDR3 nucleotides: TGTGCCAGCAGCCAACCGACGGGACAGAATAACAATGAGCAGTTCTTC.

This chain links TRBV6-5 with TRBJ1-1, with D possibly being TRBD1 (5 bases). V lost 0 bases and J lost 1, with 15 bases in between. This CDR3 region has 17 residues. Looked up from germline, CDR1 is MNHEY and CDR2 is SVGAGI. The CDR3 region is CASSYSLGDGGNTEAFF. The CDR3 DNA sequence: TGTGCCAGCAGTTACTCACTGGGGGACGGGGGGAACACTGAAGCTTTCTTT.

The V and J genes are TRBV29-1 and TRBJ2-4; 7 bases fit TRBD1. CDR1 SQVTM and CDR2 ANQGSEA come from the germline V gene. V lost 2 bases to trimming and J lost 6 bases; unmatched junction nucleotides: 4. The CDR3 totals 13 residues. CDR3 region: CSVERTGGNIQYF. CDR3 in DNA: TGCAGCGTTGAAAGGACAGGAGGAAACATTCAGTACTTC.